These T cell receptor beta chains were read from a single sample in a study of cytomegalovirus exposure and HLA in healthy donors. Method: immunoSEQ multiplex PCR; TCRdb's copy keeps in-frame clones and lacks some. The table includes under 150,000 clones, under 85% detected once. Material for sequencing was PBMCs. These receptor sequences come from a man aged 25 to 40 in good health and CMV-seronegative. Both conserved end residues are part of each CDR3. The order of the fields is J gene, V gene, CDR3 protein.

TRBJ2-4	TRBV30	CAWSVRGSDIQYF
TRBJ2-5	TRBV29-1	CSALAGAWENKYF
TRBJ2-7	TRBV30	CAWSVMTSGLYEQYF
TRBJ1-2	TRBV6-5	CAPTPRKLDYGYTF
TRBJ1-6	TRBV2	CASSPDRSSYNSPLHF
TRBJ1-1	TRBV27	CASSRGQGVSTEAFF
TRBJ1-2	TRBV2	CASSGTDGYTF
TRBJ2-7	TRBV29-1	CSVETATGSYEQYF
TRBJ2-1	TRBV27	CASSFVPGTTHNEQFF
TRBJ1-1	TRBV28	CASSPGGNTEAFF
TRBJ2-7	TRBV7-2	CASSLQTSLAGSSYEQYF
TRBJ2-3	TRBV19	CASSDILTDTQYF
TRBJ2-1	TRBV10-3	CAISGGGASDEQFF
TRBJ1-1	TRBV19	CASSILSAATEAFF
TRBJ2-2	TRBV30	CAWSVVASGELFF
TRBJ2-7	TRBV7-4	CASSFVHEQYF
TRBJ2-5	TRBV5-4	CASSSATGGWETQYF
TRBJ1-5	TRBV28	CASSTGGTNQPQHF
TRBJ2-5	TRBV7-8	CASSPWGRGATGQETQYF
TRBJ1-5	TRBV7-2	CASSLVGRDNQPQHF
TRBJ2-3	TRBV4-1	CASSQDRTSTYTQYF
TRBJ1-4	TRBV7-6	CASSPLPDEKLFF
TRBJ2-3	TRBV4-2	CASSQGLGTDTQYF
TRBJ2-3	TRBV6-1	CASSEADPEDTQYF
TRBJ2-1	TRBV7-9	CSSSLGTTGEFF
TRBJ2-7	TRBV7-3	CASSLTGGEQYF
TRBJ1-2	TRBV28	CATVRQGLVSYTF
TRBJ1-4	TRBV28	CASSLFGTGGYEKLFF
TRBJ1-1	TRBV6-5	CASSSTDTLNPEAFF
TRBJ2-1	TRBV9	CASSVSGRSYNEQFF
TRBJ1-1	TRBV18	CASSTGKDTEAFF
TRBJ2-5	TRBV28	CASSFASGGRETQYF
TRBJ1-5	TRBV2	CASSGGSRYQPQHF